These 3 T cell receptor beta chains were all obtained from the same sample, sequenced in a study of T cells in Graves' hyperthyroidism and ophthalmopathy. From RNA transcripts, TCR beta CDR3 regions were amplified. The TCR CDR3 was amplified in a first-round RT-PCR using the HTBI primer set. TCRdb passed the multiplex PCR reads through MiXCR, listing each CDR3 protein once. Of about 640,000 distinct CDR3 sequences listed, less than 25% were seen once; the top ten hold 34%. Source material: blood. These receptors were taken from a man aged 30 to 45 with Graves' ophthalmopathy.

The chain uses TRBV28 and TRBJ2-6; no definite D call. V lost 5 bases and J 12 bases, leaving 14 bases between the germline ends. This CDR3 region has 13 residues. Germline loops: CDR1 MDHEN, CDR2 SYDVKM. CDR3 DNA sequence: TGTGCCAGCAGTACCCCGCAGGTTCTCGTCCTGACTTTC. Translating it yields CASSTPQVLVLTF.

This rearrangement joins TRBV20-1 to TRBJ2-7, with a tentative D call TRBD2 (5 bases). CDR3 length equals 11 residues. The V end was cut by 3 bases, the J end by 3 bases, with 6 bases between. CDR1 and CDR2 (germline): DFQATT, SNEGSKA (reference sequence). The DNA of the CDR3 is TGCAGTGCTAGGCGGGTCTACGAGCAGTACTTC. It codes for CSARRVYEQYF.

This clonotype was counted only a few times. V gene TRBV5-5 combines with J gene TRBJ1-5; D is ambiguous. V was trimmed by 0 bases and J by 7 bases, leaving 14 bases between them. The CDR3 length is 15 residues. Germline values: CDR1 SGHKS, CDR2 YYEKEE (reference sequence). The CDR3 bases are TGTGCCAGCAGCTTGGGGCAGTCAATGCAGCAGCCCCAGCATTTT. It is translated as CASSLGQSMQQPQHF.